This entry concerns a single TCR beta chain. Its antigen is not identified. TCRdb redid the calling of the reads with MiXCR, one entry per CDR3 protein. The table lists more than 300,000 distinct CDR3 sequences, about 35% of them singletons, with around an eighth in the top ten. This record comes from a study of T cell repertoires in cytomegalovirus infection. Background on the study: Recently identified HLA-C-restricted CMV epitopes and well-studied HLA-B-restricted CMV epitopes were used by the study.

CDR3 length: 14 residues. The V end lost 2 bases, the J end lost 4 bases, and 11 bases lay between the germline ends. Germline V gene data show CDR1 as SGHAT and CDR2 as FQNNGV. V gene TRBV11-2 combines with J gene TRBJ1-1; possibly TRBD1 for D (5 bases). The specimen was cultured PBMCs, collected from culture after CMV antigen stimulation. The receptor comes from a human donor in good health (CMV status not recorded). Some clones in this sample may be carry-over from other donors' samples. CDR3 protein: CASSLLSGTTEAFF. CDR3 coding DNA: TGTGCCAGCAGCTTACTTTCAGGGACCACTGAAGCTTTCTTT. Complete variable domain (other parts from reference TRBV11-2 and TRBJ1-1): EAGVAQSPRYKIIEKRQSVAFWCNPISGHATLYWYQQILGQGPKLLIQFQNNGVVDDSQLPKDRFSAERLKGVDSTLKIQPAKLEDSAVYLCASSLLSGTTEAFFGQGTRLTVV.